This T cell receptor (beta chain) was found in a study of blood T cell repertoires in COVID-19. V lost 3 bases to trimming and J lost 3 bases; unmatched junction nucleotides: 14. Germline V gives CDR1 SQVTM, CDR2 ANQGSEA. The CDR3 is made up of 17 amino acids. Profiled with immunoSEQ multiplex PCR; TCRdb holds only in-frame clones, not every one. Among under 200,000 clones listed, more than 60% were seen once. This TCR derives from a man between 60 and 75 years old with acute or convalescent COVID-19. V is TRBV29-1 and J is TRBJ1-2; TRBD1 agrees at 9 bases. The sample comprised peripheral blood. The CDR3 reads CSVERWDRVASDYGYTF. The CDR3 coding sequence is TGCAGCGTTGAGAGGTGGGACAGGGTGGCCTCCGACTATGGCTACACCTTC.